This TCR beta chain was captured by sequencing in a study of early T cells in non-severe SARS-CoV-2 infection. About the research overall: Unsorted whole blood bulk RNA was sequenced, with unpaired chains.

This clonotype was detected many times. Its antigen is not known. Notes on the study in general: VDJdb matches were skewed toward anti-spike CD8 T cell responses.

The CDR3 totals 14 residues. V was shortened by 6 bases and J by 5 bases, with 16 bases between the two germline ends. Tagging with unique molecular identifiers was applied to individual cDNA molecules. TCRdb passed the 5' RACE reads through MiXCR, listing each CDR3 protein once. The repertoire holds 60,000 to 90,000 distinct CDR3 sequences, with roughly 9.6% as singletons. This sequence was found in an adult who was a healthcare worker with PCR-confirmed SARS-CoV-2 infection or an uninfected control (not recorded which). The V call is TRBV12-3 or TRBV12-4, the J call TRBJ2-5; D ambiguous. Sequenced sample: whole blood. The CDR3 DNA sequence: TGTGCCAGCAGCCTCGATCACGCGAGGGAGACCCAGTACTTC. Amino acid sequence: CASSLDHARETQYF.